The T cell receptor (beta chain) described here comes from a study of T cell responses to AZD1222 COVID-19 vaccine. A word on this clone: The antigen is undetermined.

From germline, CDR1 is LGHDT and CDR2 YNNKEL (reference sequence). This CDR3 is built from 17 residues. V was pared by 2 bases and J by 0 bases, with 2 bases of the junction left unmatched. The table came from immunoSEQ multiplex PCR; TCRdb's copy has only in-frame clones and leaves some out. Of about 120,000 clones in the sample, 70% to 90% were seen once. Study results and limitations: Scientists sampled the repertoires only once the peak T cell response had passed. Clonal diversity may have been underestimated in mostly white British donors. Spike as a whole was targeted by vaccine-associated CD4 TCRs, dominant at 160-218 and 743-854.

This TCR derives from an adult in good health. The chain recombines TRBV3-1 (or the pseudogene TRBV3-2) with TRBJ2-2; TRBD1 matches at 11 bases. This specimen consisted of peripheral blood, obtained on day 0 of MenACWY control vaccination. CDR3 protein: CASSQPGQGANTGELFF. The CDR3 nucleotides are TGTGCCAGCAGCCAACCGGGACAGGGGGCGAACACCGGGGAGCTGTTTTTT.